This TCR beta chain was observed in a study of monozygotic twins with inflammatory bowel disease. Frequency places this clonotype as medium-sized. TCRdb reanalyzed the 5' RACE reads and collapses them to one entry per CDR3 protein, without DNA. The sample has approximately 45,000 distinct CDR3 sequences. From germline, CDR1 is DFQATT and CDR2 SNEGSKA (reference sequence). The CDR3 is 13 residues long. This receptor was obtained from a human donor with ulcerative colitis or Crohn's disease, or a healthy co-twin of an affected twin (not recorded which). V usage is TRBV20-1 and J usage is TRBJ2-4; TCRdb proposes TRBD1, but this gene call is untestable without DNA. Material for sequencing was blood. CDR3 region: CSASGQERNIQYF.